Listed below are T cell receptor beta chains from one sample, sequenced in a study of cytomegalovirus exposure and HLA in healthy donors. Here immunoSEQ multiplex PCR was the method, and the copy in TCRdb shows in-frame clones only, minus some. Among about 140,000 clones listed, approximately 84% were seen once. The specimen sequenced was PBMCs. All receptors come from a man aged 25 to 45 in good health and CMV-seropositive. CDR3s include the opening cysteine and the closing phenylalanine or tryptophan.

v_call,cdr3_aa
TRBV27,CASSLWALNTEAFF
TRBV28,CASRDEGTSPQYF
TRBV12-5,CASGLPGQNEAFF
TRBV7-9,CASSLVGVITDTQYF
TRBV18,CASSSTSGEETQYF
TRBV15,CATSRETSGRLPMSEQFF
TRBV11-2,CASTPYRGVGNTEAFF
TRBV18,CASSPGQGGTGANVLTF
TRBV11-3,CASSHYAYEQYF
TRBV6-1,CASRVTGFSTDTQYF
TRBV7-2,CASSFKTDTEAFF
TRBV10-3,CAIRSGQGALNTEAFF
TRBV28,CASSSAGEGNTEAFF
TRBV15,CATSPLAPDTQYF